This T cell receptor beta chain is drawn from a study of cytomegalovirus exposure and HLA in healthy donors. General study findings and limits: Versus the approximately 720-donor mean, an Asian-associated ancestry cluster reportedly showed fewer N-insertions in a later analysis. Three of the chains that were CMV-associated were confirmed in vitro to be specific for CMV antigens.

The germline CDR1 and CDR2 sequences are MDHEN and SYDVKM. With V trimmed by 4 bases and J by 2 bases, 5 bases remained unmatched. This CDR3 is built from 18 residues. Primers included in the PCR were 60 Vbeta and 13 Jbeta primers. TCRdb keeps only in-frame clones here, not all; method: immunoSEQ multiplex PCR. The sample gives approximately 150,000 clones, 60% to 85% of which show up once; roughly 6% is in the top ten. Points on this clone: Antigen unknown.

Input material: PBMCs. The chain recombines TRBV28 with TRBJ2-1; TRBD2 matches 16 bases. The sequence came from a man aged 45-65 years in good health and CMV-seropositive. CDR3 DNA sequence: TGTGCCAGCAGTTCCGGGACTAGCGGGAGGGCCCCCTACAATGAGCAGTTCTTC. This encodes CASSSGTSGRAPYNEQFF.